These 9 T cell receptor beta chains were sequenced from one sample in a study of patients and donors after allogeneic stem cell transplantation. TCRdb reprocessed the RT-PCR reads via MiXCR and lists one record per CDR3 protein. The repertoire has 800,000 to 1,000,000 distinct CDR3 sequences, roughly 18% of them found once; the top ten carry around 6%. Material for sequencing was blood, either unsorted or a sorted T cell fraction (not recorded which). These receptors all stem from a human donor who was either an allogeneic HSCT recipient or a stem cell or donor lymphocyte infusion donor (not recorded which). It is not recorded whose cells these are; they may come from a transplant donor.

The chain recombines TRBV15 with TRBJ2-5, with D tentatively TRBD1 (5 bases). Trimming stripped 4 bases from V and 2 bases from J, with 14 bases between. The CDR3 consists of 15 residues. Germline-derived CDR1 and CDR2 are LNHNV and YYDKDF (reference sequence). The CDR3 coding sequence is TGTGCCACCAGCACAACTAAGGGGATTCAAGAGACCCAGTACTTC. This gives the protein CATSTTKGIQETQYF.

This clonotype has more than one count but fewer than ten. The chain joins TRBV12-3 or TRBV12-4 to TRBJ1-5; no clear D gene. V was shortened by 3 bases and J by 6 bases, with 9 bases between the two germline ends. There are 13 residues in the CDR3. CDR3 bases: TGTGCCAGCAGTTTCGGTTATGGTCAGCCCCAGCATTTT. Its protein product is CASSFGYGQPQHF.

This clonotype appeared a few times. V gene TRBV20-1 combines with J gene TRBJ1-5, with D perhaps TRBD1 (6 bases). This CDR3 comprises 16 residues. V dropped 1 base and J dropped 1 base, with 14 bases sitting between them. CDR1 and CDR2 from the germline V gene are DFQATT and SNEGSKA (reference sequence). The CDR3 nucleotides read TGCAGTGCTAGAGGGGACATCGGGGGCAGCAATCAGCCCCAGCATTTT. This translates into CSARGDIGGSNQPQHF.

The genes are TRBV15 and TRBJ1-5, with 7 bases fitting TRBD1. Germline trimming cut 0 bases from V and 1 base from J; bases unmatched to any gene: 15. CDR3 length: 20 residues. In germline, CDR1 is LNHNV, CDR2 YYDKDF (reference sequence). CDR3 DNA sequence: TGTGCCACCAGCAGAGATCGTTTTCGTCAGGGGGGAAGAAGCAATCAGCCCCAGCATTTT. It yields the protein CATSRDRFRQGGRSNQPQHF.

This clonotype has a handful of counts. CDR3 amino acids: CSARNPGSYEQYF. In nucleotides, the CDR3 is TGCAGTGCCCGCAATCCGGGCTCCTACGAGCAGTACTTC. The chain recombines TRBV20-1 with TRBJ2-7; no reliable D call. Per germline, CDR1 DFQATT and CDR2 SNEGSKA (reference sequence). V was pared by 6 bases and J by 0 bases, with 12 bases between. The CDR3 is 13 amino acids.

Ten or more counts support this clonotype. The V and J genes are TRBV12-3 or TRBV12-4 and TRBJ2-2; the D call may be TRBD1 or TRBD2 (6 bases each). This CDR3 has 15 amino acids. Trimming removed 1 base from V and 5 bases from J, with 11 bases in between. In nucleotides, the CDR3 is TGTGCCAGCAGTTTAGGGGGGGCAGAGACCGGGGAGCTGTTTTTT. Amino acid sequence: CASSLGGAETGELFF.

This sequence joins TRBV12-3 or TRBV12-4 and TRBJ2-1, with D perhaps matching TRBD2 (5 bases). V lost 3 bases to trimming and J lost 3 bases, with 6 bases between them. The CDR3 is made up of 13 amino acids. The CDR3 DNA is TGTGCCAGCAGTTTTAGCGACTACAATGAGCAGTTCTTC. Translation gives CASSFSDYNEQFF.

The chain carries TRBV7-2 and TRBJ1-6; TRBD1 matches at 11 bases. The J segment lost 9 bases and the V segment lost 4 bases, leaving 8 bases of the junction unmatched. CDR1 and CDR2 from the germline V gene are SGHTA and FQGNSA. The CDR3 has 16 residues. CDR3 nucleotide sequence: TGTGCCAGCAGCTCGAAAACCGGGACAGGGGGTTCACCCCTCCACTTT. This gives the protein CASSSKTGTGGSPLHF.

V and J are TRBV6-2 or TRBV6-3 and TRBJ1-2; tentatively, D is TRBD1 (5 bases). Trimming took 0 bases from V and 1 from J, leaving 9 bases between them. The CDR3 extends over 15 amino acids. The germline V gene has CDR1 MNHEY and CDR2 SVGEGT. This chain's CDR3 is CASSYSGTNNYGYTF. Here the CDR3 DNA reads TGTGCCAGCAGTTACTCAGGGACGAATAACTATGGCTACACCTTC.